Shown below are 26 T cell receptor beta chains from a single sample sequenced in a study of blood T cells in healthy people across ages. PCR was performed a second time for 7 to 11 cycles using a sample-barcoded 5' primer and a J-beta primer mix. TCRdb re-derived calls from the 5' RACE reads in MiXCR, one entry per CDR3 protein. The sample lists some 1.1 million distinct CDR3 sequences, roughly two fifths occurring once. The specimen was blood. The source is a man aged 18 to 29 in good health.

This clonotype was seen a handful of times. This chain uses TRBV7-9 with TRBJ1-4; D is unresolved. CDR1 SEHNR and CDR2 FQNEAQ come from the germline V gene (reference sequence). CDR3 length: 13 residues. Trimming removed 6 bases at V and 6 bases at J, with 11 bases between. The DNA of the CDR3 is TGTGCCAGCAGAGCAGAGGTCCATGAAAAACTGTTTTTT. It is translated as CASRAEVHEKLFF.

With respect to this clonotype: Mismatch with germline at one junction end may stem from a read error. The chain is built from TRBV4-3 and TRBJ2-2, with D tentatively TRBD2 (6 bases). The CDR3 length is 15 residues. CDR1 is LGHNA and CDR2 is YSLEER in the germline V gene. The CDR3 sequence: CASSQGGDSTRELFF. CDR3 DNA: TGCGCCAGCAGCCAAGGGGGGGATAGCACCCGGGAGCTGTTTTTT.

This clonotype showed up just a few times. The junction and the germline gene differ at one end; a read error may be behind it. This chain links TRBV12-3 or TRBV12-4 with TRBJ1-2; 7 bases match TRBD1. CDR3 length: 15 residues. This chain's CDR3 is CASTLEGALSYGYTF. CDR3 bases: TGTGCCAGCACTTTAGAGGGGGCCCTCTCATATGGCTACACCTTC.

This clonotype has only a few counts. V usage is TRBV6-2 or TRBV6-3 and J usage is TRBJ1-1; D not certain. The CDR3 consists of 14 residues. V lost 2 bases and J lost 7, with 14 bases in between. Per the germline V gene, CDR1 is MNHEY and CDR2 is SVGEGT. The DNA for the CDR3 is TGTGCCAGCAGTTACGCCCGCACCTTCTTTGAAGCTTTCTTT. It translates to CASSYARTFFEAFF.

This clonotype has a handful of counts. V is TRBV10-3 and J is TRBJ2-5; 7 nucleotides align to TRBD2. The V segment lost 4 bases and the J segment 4 bases; nucleotides outside the gene matches: 6. Germline CDR1 is ENHRY and CDR2 is SYGVKD. The CDR3 runs to 14 residues. The CDR3 reads CAISGTSHAETQYF. CDR3 in DNA: TGTGCCATCAGTGGGACTAGTCACGCAGAGACCCAGTACTTC.

This clonotype occurred a few times. The chain uses TRBV30 and TRBJ2-1; 9 nucleotides match TRBD1. After removal of 4 bases from V and 10 bases from J, the junction contained 2 bases not matched to a gene. Germline V CDR1 and CDR2: GTSNPN, SVGIG (reference sequence). The CDR3 extends over 11 amino acids. As DNA, the CDR3 is TGTGCCTGGACCACAGGGGGCGAGCAGTTCTTC. This codes for CAWTTGGEQFF.

Notes on this clonotype: It is likely a read error, because the conserved phenylalanine at the end of the CDR3 is missing. V is TRBV4-1 and J is TRBJ2-5; D not certain. Germline loops: CDR1 MGHRA, CDR2 YSYEKL. The CDR3 totals 14 residues. V gave up 4 bases and J gave up 0 bases, with 9 bases separating them. The CDR3 reads CASSLSRNQETQYL. The CDR3 nucleotides read TGCGCCAGCAGCCTATCACGGAACCAAGAGACCCAGTACCTC.

J is TRBJ1-5 and V is TRBV20-1; D is possibly TRBD1 (5 bases). The germline CDR1 and CDR2 sequences are DFQATT and SNEGSKA (reference sequence). CDR3 length equals 14 residues. Trimming stripped 3 bases from V and 1 base from J, with 10 bases between. Here the CDR3 reads CSASPGVSNQPQHF. The CDR3 DNA is TGCAGTGCTAGTCCGGGGGTGAGCAATCAGCCCCAGCATTTT.

The chain has TRBV5-4 and TRBJ1-1; no reliable D call. This CDR3 contains 15 residues. V was cut by 3 bases and J by 2 bases, with 14 bases left in between. Germline V gene lookup returns CDR1 SGHNT and CDR2 YYREEE (reference sequence). The CDR3 DNA follows: TGTGCCAGCAGCTCCGGAAGGGAGATTAACACTGAAGCTTTCTTT. Translation: CASSSGREINTEAFF. The full variable domain, in which reference TRBV5-4 and TRBJ1-1 provide the parts outside the CDR3, is ETGVTQSPTHLIKTRGQQVTLRCSSQSGHNTVSWYQQALGQGPQFIFQYYREEENGRGNFPPRFSGLQFPNYSSELNVNALELDDSALYLCASSSGREINTEAFFGQGTRLTVV.

The rearrangement links TRBV25-1 to TRBJ2-7; D possibly corresponds to TRBD2 (6 bases). Trimming pared 3 bases from V and 1 base from J, leaving 25 bases between. The CDR3 runs to 19 residues. CDR1 is MGHDK, CDR2 SYGVNS, per germline. CDR3 sequence: CASSDILVAWGRGSYEQYF. The CDR3 DNA sequence: TGTGCCAGCAGTGACATATTGGTCGCATGGGGACGGGGGTCCTACGAGCAGTACTTC.

The chain couples TRBV7-2 to TRBJ2-2, with D unresolved. V lost 4 bases and J lost 6, with 12 bases in between. The germline V gene has CDR1 SGHTA and CDR2 FQGNSA. The CDR3 sequence is 14 residues long. The CDR3 coding sequence is TGTGCCAGCAGCTCTTCCTATGGGGCCGGGGAGCTGTTTTTT. It encodes CASSSSYGAGELFF.

In nucleotides, the CDR3 is TGTGCCAGCAGCGAACAGGGGGTTTTGGGCTACACCTTC. Amino acids: CASSEQGVLGYTF. The genes are TRBV12-3 or TRBV12-4 and TRBJ1-2; 8 bases agree with TRBD1. Unmatched junction bases numbered 8, after V lost 6 bases and J lost 8 bases. The CDR3 extends over 13 amino acids.

This rearrangement joins TRBV4-2 to TRBJ2-3, with a possible D match to TRBD1 (7 bases). Germline CDR1 LGHNA, CDR2 YNFKEQ. Trimming took 4 bases from V and 5 from J, leaving 13 bases between them. The CDR3 length is 14 residues. The CDR3: CASSPSGGRDTQYF. For the CDR3, the DNA is TGTGCCAGCAGCCCATCAGGGGGGAGAGATACGCAGTATTTT.

The chain links TRBV7-2 to TRBJ1-5; 7 nucleotides line up with TRBD1. This CDR3 comprises 18 residues. CDR1 and CDR2 from the germline V gene are SGHTA and FQGNSA. After removal of 3 bases from V and 0 bases from J, the junction contained 11 bases not matched to a gene. As DNA, the CDR3 is TGTGCCAGCAGCTTGGGTCGGGACAGAAGATATAGCAATCAGCCCCAGCATTTT. It encodes CASSLGRDRRYSNQPQHF. The full variable domain, rest sourced from reference TRBV7-2 and TRBJ1-5, is GAGVSQSPSNKVTEKGKDVELRCDPISGHTALYWYRQSLGQGLEFLIYFQGNSAPDKSGLPSDRFSAERTGGSVSTLTIQRTQQEDSAVYLCASSLGRDRRYSNQPQHFGDGTRLSIL.

The V and J genes are TRBV11-1 and TRBJ1-1, with a weak D call TRBD1 (5 bases). The CDR3 consists of 15 residues. Looked up from germline, CDR1 is SGHAT and CDR2 is FQDESV (reference sequence). Trimming removed 1 base at V and 2 bases at J, with 11 bases between. The CDR3 sequence is CASSLVRGPNTEAFF. CDR3 DNA sequence: TGTGCCAGCAGCTTAGTCCGGGGCCCTAACACTGAAGCTTTCTTT.

To note about this clonotype: The junction departs from the called germline gene at one end, perhaps through a read error. J is TRBJ2-7 and V is TRBV27, with D uncertain. The CDR3 runs to 12 residues. Germline CDR1 and CDR2: MNHEY and SMNVEV (reference sequence). CDR3 in DNA: TGTGCCAGCAGCTTATACGGCTATGAGCAGTACTTC. Protein product: CASSLYGYEQYF.

This chain links TRBV2 with TRBJ2-1; D is uncertain. Per germline, CDR1 SNHLY and CDR2 FYNNEI. This CDR3 contains 12 residues. Trimming pared 7 bases from V and 3 bases from J, leaving 7 bases between. CDR3 DNA sequence: TGTGCCAGCACTGGTAACTACAATGAGCAGTTCTTC. Translated: CASTGNYNEQFF.

The chain carries TRBV6-1 and TRBJ2-5; TRBD1 matches at 9 bases. The CDR3 has 12 amino acids. Germline trimming cut 7 bases from V and 5 bases from J; bases unmatched to any gene: 2. The germline V gene has CDR1 MNHNS and CDR2 SASEGT. Here the CDR3 DNA reads TGTGCCAGCAATGACAGGGGGGAGACCCAGTACTTC. Its protein is CASNDRGETQYF.

This clonotype was seen a handful of times. The V gene is TRBV12-5, the J gene TRBJ2-5; D call uncertain. The germline V gene has CDR1 LGHNT and CDR2 FRNRAP. V lost 1 base and J lost 5, with 8 bases in between. The CDR3 loop spans 13 amino acids. CDR3 nucleotide sequence: TGTGCTAGTGGTTTGGGTAAGGGCGAGACCCAGTACTTC. It yields the protein CASGLGKGETQYF.

This clonotype was counted a few times. This rearrangement joins TRBV12-3 or TRBV12-4 to TRBJ1-5, with D possibly being TRBD1 (6 bases). Deletions cut 7 bases from V and 0 bases from J, with 16 bases between. This CDR3 contains 16 residues. CDR3: CASKIGTLYSNQPQHF. In DNA, the CDR3 is TGTGCCAGCAAAATTGGGACACTTTATAGCAATCAGCCCCAGCATTTT.

This chain uses TRBV24-1 with TRBJ1-2, with a weak D call TRBD1 (5 bases). With 3 bases removed from V and 4 bases from J, the gap between germline ends came to 11 bases. Germline-derived CDR1 and CDR2 are KGHDR and SFDVKD. The CDR3 covers 14 residues. The chain's CDR3 is CATSDTGTSYGYTF. The CDR3 coding sequence is TGTGCCACCAGTGATACCGGGACGTCCTATGGCTACACCTTC.

This clonotype was detected once. This sequence joins TRBV6-1 and TRBJ1-2; no reliable D call. Between the trimmed V and J ends, which lost 4 bases and 13 bases, there was a span of 13 bases. The germline gives CDR1 MNHNS, CDR2 SASEGT. The CDR3 contains 11 residues. The CDR3 bases are TGTGCCAGCAGTGTTAGTAAGGCTCTCACCTTC. Translated: CASSVSKALTF.

The chain recombines TRBV29-1 with TRBJ2-7, with a weak D call TRBD1 (5 bases). The CDR3 spans 16 residues. Trimming left V 0 bases short and J 2 bases short, with 17 bases between. From germline, CDR1 is SQVTM and CDR2 ANQGSEA. This CDR3 reads CSVEDPASRAPYEQYF. CDR3 coding DNA: TGCAGCGTTGAAGACCCCGCTTCCAGGGCGCCCTACGAGCAGTACTTC.

The rearrangement links TRBV6-5 to TRBJ1-2; no firm D call. Germline CDR1 and CDR2: MNHEY and SVGAGI. This CDR3 contains 14 residues. The V end was cut by 2 bases, the J end by 0 bases, with 7 bases between. The CDR3 loop reads CASSYGRSNYGYTF. The CDR3, as DNA: TGTGCCAGCAGTTACGGGCGGTCTAACTATGGCTACACCTTC.

The CDR3 here is CASSLQGLANYNEQFF. The CDR3 coding sequence is TGTGCCAGCAGCTTACAGGGACTAGCGAACTACAATGAGCAGTTCTTC. The genes are TRBV7-2 and TRBJ2-1, with 10 bases matching TRBD2. CDR1 is SGHTA and CDR2 is FQGNSA in the germline V gene. The CDR3 sequence is 16 residues long. V dropped 2 bases and J dropped 3; count of bases not matched to a gene: 4.

The rearrangement joins TRBV4-1 to TRBJ1-5; no clear D. CDR3 length equals 14 residues. Germline loops: CDR1 MGHRA, CDR2 YSYEKL. V was trimmed by 4 bases and J by 7 bases, leaving 14 bases between them. The CDR3 DNA is TGCGCCAGCAGCCCACAGCTTTTGGGACAGCCCCAGCATTTT. Residues: CASSPQLLGQPQHF.